Reported below is one T cell receptor beta chain. The CDR3 extends over 15 amino acids. Per the germline V gene, CDR1 is SGHDT and CDR2 is YYEEEE. V dropped 5 bases and J dropped 4 bases, with 18 bases sitting between them. The TCR beta repertoire was assessed by survey-level immunoSEQ sequencing. TCRdb keeps only in-frame clones here, not all; method: immunoSEQ multiplex PCR. The repertoire holds around 50,000 clones, with approximately 95% as singletons. Sequenced: PBMCs. This clonotype originated in a man in his forties with rheumatoid arthritis. This chain joins TRBV5-6 and TRBJ1-2, with a possible D match to TRBD1 (6 bases). CDR3: CASRRRGESRYGYTF. In DNA form, the CDR3 reads TGTGCCAGCAGACGTAGGGGGGAGTCGCGCTATGGCTACACCTTC.